This note documents a single T cell receptor (beta chain) sequence. This record comes from a study of blood T cells in healthy people across ages. This CDR3 comprises 13 residues. Trimming shortened V by 1 base and J by 7 bases, and 10 bases separated the two germline ends. Germline CDR1 and CDR2: SGHVS and FQNEAQ. Together with a sample-barcoded 5' primer, a J-beta primer mix was included in a second PCR lasting about 7 to 11 cycles. Researchers report that a template-switch adaptor with 12 random nucleotides tagged each cDNA molecule. TCRdb fed the 5' RACE reads into MiXCR, producing one record per CDR3 protein. The profile shows 800,000 or so distinct CDR3 sequences, 20% to 25% of them singletons. Per sample, no less than 5.5 micrograms of total RNA were extracted. The sample was also reused in another study, on T cells of mothers and their children.

The sequence derives from a boy younger than 18 in good health. Sample: blood. The chain uses TRBV7-8 and TRBJ2-5; no reliable D call. CDR3 protein: CASSLDAIGTQYF. Written as DNA, the CDR3 is TGTGCCAGCAGCTTAGATGCAATCGGGACCCAGTACTTC.